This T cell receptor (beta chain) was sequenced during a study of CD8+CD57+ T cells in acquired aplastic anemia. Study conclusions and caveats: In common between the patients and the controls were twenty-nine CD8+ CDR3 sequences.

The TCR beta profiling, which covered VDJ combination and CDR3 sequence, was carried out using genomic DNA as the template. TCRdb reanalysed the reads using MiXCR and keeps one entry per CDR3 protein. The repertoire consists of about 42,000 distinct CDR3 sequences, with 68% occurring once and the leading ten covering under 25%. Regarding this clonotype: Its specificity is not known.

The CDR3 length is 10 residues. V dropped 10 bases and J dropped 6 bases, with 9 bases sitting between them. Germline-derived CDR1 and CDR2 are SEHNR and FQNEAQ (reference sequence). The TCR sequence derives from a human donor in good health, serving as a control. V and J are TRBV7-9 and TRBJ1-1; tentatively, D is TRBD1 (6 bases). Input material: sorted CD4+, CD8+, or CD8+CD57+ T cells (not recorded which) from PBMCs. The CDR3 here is CATWTAEAFF. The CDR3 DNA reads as TGTGCCACCTGGACAGCTGAAGCTTTCTTT.